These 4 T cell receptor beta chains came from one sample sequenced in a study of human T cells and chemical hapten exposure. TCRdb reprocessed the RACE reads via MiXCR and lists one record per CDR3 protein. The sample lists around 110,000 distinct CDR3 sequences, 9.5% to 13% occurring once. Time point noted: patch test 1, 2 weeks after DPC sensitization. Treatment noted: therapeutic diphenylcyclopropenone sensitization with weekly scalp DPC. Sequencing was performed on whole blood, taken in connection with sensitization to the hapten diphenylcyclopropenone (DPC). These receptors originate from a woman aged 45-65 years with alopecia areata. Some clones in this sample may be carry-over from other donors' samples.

CDR3 bases: TGTGCCAGCAGCTTAACGGGGATAAGCACAGATACGCAGTATTTT. Residues: CASSLTGISTDTQYF. The chain has TRBV11-2 and TRBJ2-3, with a possible D match to TRBD2 (5 bases). CDR3 length: 15 amino acids. Germline V gives CDR1 SGHAT, CDR2 FQNNGV. V lost 2 bases to trimming and J lost 0 bases, with 9 bases between them.

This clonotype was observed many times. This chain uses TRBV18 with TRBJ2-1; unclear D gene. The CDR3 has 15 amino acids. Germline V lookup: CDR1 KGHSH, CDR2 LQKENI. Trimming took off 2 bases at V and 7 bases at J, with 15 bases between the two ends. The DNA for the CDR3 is TGTGCCAGCTCACCATTAGTCAGCACCCAGAATGAGCAGTTCTTC. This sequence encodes CASSPLVSTQNEQFF.

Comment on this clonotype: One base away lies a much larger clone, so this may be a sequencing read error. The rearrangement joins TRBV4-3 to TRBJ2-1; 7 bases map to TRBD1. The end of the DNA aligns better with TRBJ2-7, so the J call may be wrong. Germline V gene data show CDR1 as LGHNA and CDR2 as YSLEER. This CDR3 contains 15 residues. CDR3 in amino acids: CASSKRINSGGEQYF. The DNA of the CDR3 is TGCGCCAGCAGCAAGAGAATCAACTCAGGGGGTGAGCAGTACTTC.

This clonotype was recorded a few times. The CDR3 sequence: CASSLIVGTEAFF. DNA for the CDR3: TGTGCCAGCAGCTTAATAGTCGGAACTGAAGCTTTCTTT. The rearrangement uses TRBV11-2 and TRBJ1-1, with no clear D. The CDR3 is made up of 13 amino acids. Trimming stripped 2 bases from V and 5 bases from J, with 9 bases between. The germline CDR1 and CDR2 sequences are SGHAT and FQNNGV.